This T cell receptor beta chain was documented in a study of blood T cell repertoires in COVID-19. Study information: From T cells, B-cell-depleted T cells, or PBMCs came the material, which was cDNA or gDNA.

As originally analysed: Reference gene primer amplification gave estimated nucleated cell counts. Profiled with immunoSEQ multiplex PCR; TCRdb holds only in-frame clones, not every one. V and J calls and clone size are given by that table; D and trimming were obtained from the DNA. The sample contains tens of thousands of clones, roughly 85% of which appear only once. With V trimmed by 5 bases and J by 10 bases, 8 bases remained unmatched. Germline CDR1 is MNHEY and CDR2 is SVGAGI. The CDR3 is 14 residues long. The chain links TRBV6-5 to TRBJ2-3, with 11 nucleotides matching TRBD2. Specimen: peripheral blood. The sequence was collected from a human donor in a cohort sampled during active COVID-19. CDR3 in DNA: TGTGCCAGCAGTCCCCCGGGACTAGCGGTCCCGCAGTATTTT. Its translation is CASSPPGLAVPQYF.